This is a list of T cell receptor beta chains from one sample in a study of cytomegalovirus exposure and HLA in healthy donors. Here immunoSEQ multiplex PCR was the method, and the copy in TCRdb shows in-frame clones only, minus some. Recorded for this sample: roughly 41,000 clones. The sample comprised PBMCs. These receptors were taken from a woman aged 35 to 49 in good health and CMV-seronegative. CDR3s include the opening cysteine and the closing phenylalanine or tryptophan. The order of the fields is D gene, V gene, J gene, CDR3 DNA, CDR3 protein. The D gene is left open where the match is weak.

NA	TRBV4-3	TRBJ1-5	TGCGCCAGCAGCCAAGTAAACAATCAGCCCCAGCATTTT	CASSQVNNQPQHF
TRBD1	TRBV28	TRBJ1-1	TGTGCCAGCAGCGACCGGACAGGGAACACTGAAGCTTTCTTT	CASSDRTGNTEAFF
NA	TRBV28	TRBJ2-4	TGTGCCAGCAGTTCGACGGGATTAGCCAAAAACATTCAGTACTTC	CASSSTGLAKNIQYF
NA	TRBV29-1	TRBJ2-5	TGCAGCGTTGAACTCGCCAGTCAAGAGACCCAGTACTTC	CSVELASQETQYF
NA	TRBV6-5	TRBJ1-1	TGTGCCAGCAGTTACTCAACAGAAAGGCGCGCTTTCTTT	CASSYSTERRAFF
NA	TRBV18	TRBJ1-1	TGTGCCAGCTCGTTTGTGGCGAGGCCCAACACTGAAGCTTTCTTT	CASSFVARPNTEAFF
NA	TRBV6-6	TRBJ1-3	TGTGCCAGCAGTATCCGTGGAGGCTCTGGAAACACCATATATTTT	CASSIRGGSGNTIYF
NA	TRBV25-1	TRBJ2-3	TGTGCCAGCAGTGAATTACTGACAACAGATACGCAGTATTTT	CASSELLTTDTQYF
NA	TRBV27	TRBJ2-7	TGTGCCAGCAGTTTACAGGGGCAACCGTACGAGCAGTACTTC	CASSLQGQPYEQYF
NA	TRBV29-1	TRBJ1-1	TGCAGCGTTGAAATGGTTGGGGACATGAACACTGAAGCTTTCTTT	CSVEMVGDMNTEAFF
TRBD1	TRBV7-3	TRBJ2-5	TGTGCCAGCAGCTTATCAGGGGGAAAGACCCAGTACTTC	CASSLSGGKTQYF
NA	TRBV2	TRBJ2-7	TGTGCCAGCAGTGGCGAGAGGGTTCTCCGTCTTTGGTACTTC	CASSGERVLRLWYF
TRBD1	TRBV5-6	TRBJ2-7	TGTGCCAGCAGCTTGGCCAAGTGGGGACAGTCCTACGAGCAGTACTTC	CASSLAKWGQSYEQYF
NA	TRBV27	TRBJ1-5	TGTGCCAGCAGTCCACAAGGCAGGAATCAGCCCCAGCATTTT	CASSPQGRNQPQHF
TRBD1	TRBV4-2	TRBJ2-2	TGTGCCAGCAGCCCCCTCGGACAGGGTGGGATTAATGCGAACACCGGGGAGCTGTTTTTT	CASSPLGQGGINANTGELFF
TRBD1	TRBV11-2	TRBJ2-7	TGTGCCAGCAGCTTAGAGGTATGGACAGGGGACTACGAGCAGTACTTC	CASSLEVWTGDYEQYF
NA	TRBV27	TRBJ2-7	TGTGCCAGCAGTTCGAGCTCCTACGAGCAGTACTTC	CASSSSSYEQYF
TRBD2	TRBV11-2	TRBJ2-5	TGTGCCAGCAGCAAATTGGGGGGGAGGCAGACCCAGTACTTC	CASSKLGGRQTQYF
NA	TRBV18	TRBJ1-5	TGTGCCAGCTCACCACCAGATCAGGGCAATCAGCCCCAGCATTTT	CASSPPDQGNQPQHF
NA	TRBV5-6	TRBJ2-7	TGTGCCAGCAGCTTAGGGGTCGGCTACGAGCAGTACTTC	CASSLGVGYEQYF
NA	TRBV4-1	TRBJ2-4	TGCGCCAGCAGCCAAGAGGGAGGCAGGGCCAAAAACATTCAGTACTTC	CASSQEGGRAKNIQYF
TRBD1	TRBV7-2	TRBJ1-1	TGTGCCAGCAGGAAGGACAGGGCCCTCATGAACACTGAAGCTTTCTTT	CASRKDRALMNTEAFF
NA	TRBV27	TRBJ1-2	TGTGCCAGCAGTTCCTATCAACAGGGTTTCAACTATGGCTACACCTTC	CASSSYQQGFNYGYTF
NA	TRBV18	TRBJ1-1	TGTGCCAGCTCACCTTGGGGCGGCACTGAAGCTTTCTTT	CASSPWGGTEAFF
NA	TRBV2	TRBJ2-5	TGTGCCAGCAGTGAAGCGGGCGGTTCGGGGGAGACCCAGTACTTC	CASSEAGGSGETQYF
NA	TRBV9	TRBJ2-7	TGTGCCAGCAGCCCGTGGGTCGCGGGCGAGCAGTACTTC	CASSPWVAGEQYF
NA	TRBV25-1	TRBJ2-2	TGTGCCAGCAGTGCGGTCCGAGGGCTTACCGGGGAGCTGTTTTTT	CASSAVRGLTGELFF
TRBD2	TRBV19	TRBJ2-5	TGTGCCAGTAGTACAACGGGACTAGCGGGAGGAATCCAAGAGACCCAGTACTTC	CASSTTGLAGGIQETQYF
TRBD2	TRBV6-5	TRBJ2-7	TGTGCCAGCAGTTACTCCGGGACTACACTCTACGAGCAGTACTTC	CASSYSGTTLYEQYF
NA	TRBV18	TRBJ1-5	TGTGCCAGCTCAGGGCAAAATCAGCCCCAGCATTTT	CASSGQNQPQHF
TRBD2	TRBV28	TRBJ2-2	TGTGCCAGCACCCTAGGTGGGCTAGCGGGAGGCACCGGGGAGCTGTTTTTT	CASTLGGLAGGTGELFF
NA	TRBV9	TRBJ2-7	TGTGCCAGCAGCCTCGGGCTAGAGGGAAACGAGCAGTACTTC	CASSLGLEGNEQYF
NA	TRBV27	TRBJ2-1	TGTGCCAGCACCCGTGGAGGGAGCTACAATGAGCAGTTCTTC	CASTRGGSYNEQFF
TRBD1	TRBV6-1	TRBJ1-5	TGTGCCAGCAGTGAGGGACAGGTCCGCCAGCCCCAGCATTTT	CASSEGQVRQPQHF
NA	TRBV7-9	TRBJ2-2	TGTGCCAGCAGCTCACAGGGCGGGTCCGGGGAGCTGTTTTTT	CASSSQGGSGELFF
TRBD2	TRBV6-1	TRBJ2-7	TGTGCCAGCAGTGCGACTAGCGGGAGGGTCTACGAGCAGTACTTC	CASSATSGRVYEQYF
TRBD2	TRBV28	TRBJ2-1	TGTGCCAGCAGCTGGACTAGCGGGGACAATGAGCAGTTCTTC	CASSWTSGDNEQFF
TRBD2	TRBV2	TRBJ2-3	TGTGCCAGCAGCCCGACAAGCGGGAGGAGCACAGATAAGCAGTATTTT	CASSPTSGRSTDKQYF
TRBD2	TRBV18	TRBJ2-2	TGTGCCAGCTCACCACAGCGGGAAGGCCACGGGGAGCTGTTTTTT	CASSPQREGHGELFF
NA	TRBV4-3	TRBJ1-1	TGCGCCAGCAGCCAAGAACCGGGGAGCACTGAAGCTTTCTTT	CASSQEPGSTEAFF
NA	TRBV18	TRBJ2-1	TGTGCCAGCTCACCAGCGACTAGAAGCTCCTACAATGAGCAGTTCTTC	CASSPATRSSYNEQFF
TRBD2	TRBV5-1	TRBJ2-4	TGCGCCAGCAGCTTGACGGGAGGAGGGAACATTCAGTACTTC	CASSLTGGGNIQYF